This T cell receptor beta chain was documented in a study of blood T cell repertoires in COVID-19. Study in general: Collection of acute and convalescent COVID-19 samples took place in the United States, Italy and Spain. T cells, B-cell-depleted T cells, or PBMCs supplied cDNA or gDNA.

In Seattle, patients joined the study during active infection and were tracked longitudinally. Authors' processing steps: Nucleated cell counts were estimated from reference gene primer amplification. TCRdb's table, derived via immunoSEQ multiplex PCR, lists solely in-frame clones and lacks some. The V and J calls and clone size come from that table; D and trimming were worked out from the DNA. Of about 260,000 clones listed, 80% to 95% are singletons. Germline trimming cut 4 bases from V and 8 bases from J; bases unmatched to any gene: 3. The germline V gene has CDR1 MNHEY and CDR2 SVGAGI. The CDR3 extends over 13 amino acids.

The V and J genes are TRBV6-5 and TRBJ1-2; 11 bases line up with TRBD1. Sequenced material: peripheral blood. This TCR came from a person in their late teens or twenties with COVID-19, enrolled during active disease. This chain's CDR3 is CASSSDRGRGYTF. CDR3 coding DNA: TGTGCCAGCAGTTCGGACAGGGGGCGCGGCTACACCTTC.